The 5 T cell receptor beta chains in this list originate from one sample, sequenced in a study of shared clonotypes between healthy human individuals. Assay: immunoSEQ multiplex PCR; the TCRdb copy retains only in-frame clones and omits some. The repertoire holds about 2.3 million clones, with roughly 92% as singletons. The specimen sequenced was naive CD4+ T cells from PBMCs. Sample subset: CD45RA+ positively selected. These receptors all come from a man younger than 35 in good health. Some clones in this sample may be carry-over from other donors' samples.

The chain has TRBV7-6 and TRBJ2-6; weak D call: TRBD1 (5 bases). The germline gives CDR1 SGHVS, CDR2 FNYEAQ. V gave up 1 base and J gave up 0 bases, with 7 bases separating them. The CDR3 sequence is 16 residues long. CDR3 sequence (DNA): TGTGCCAGCAGCTTAGGCAGGGCCTCTGGGGCCAACGTCCTGACTTTC. Encoded protein: CASSLGRASGANVLTF.

This chain joins TRBV10-1 and TRBJ2-3; D gene unclear. Per the germline V gene, CDR1 is WNHNN and CDR2 is SYGVQD (reference sequence). The CDR3 has 14 residues. Trimming removed 3 bases from V and 1 base from J, with 8 bases in between. CDR3 protein: CASSDASRTDTQYF. The CDR3 DNA follows: TGCGCCAGCAGTGATGCCAGCCGCACAGATACGCAGTATTTT.

This sequence joins TRBV5-1 and TRBJ2-2; 10 bases are shared with TRBD2. The CDR3 contains 17 residues. Per the germline V gene, CDR1 is SGHRS and CDR2 is YFSETQ. V lost 5 bases, J lost 0 bases, and 7 bases stayed unmatched. Written as DNA, the CDR3 is TGCGCCAGCAGTTTACTGCTAGCGGGAGCGAACACCGGGGAGCTGTTTTTT. It translates to CASSLLLAGANTGELFF.

This chain joins TRBV7-9 and TRBJ2-1; 8 bases agree with TRBD2. This CDR3 has 15 residues. Looked up from germline, CDR1 is SEHNR and CDR2 is FQNEAQ (reference sequence). V gave up 5 bases and J gave up 5 bases; unmatched junction bases: 8. The CDR3 region is CASSLRAGVDNEQFF. For the CDR3, the DNA is TGTGCCAGCAGCCTCCGAGCGGGAGTTGACAATGAGCAGTTCTTC.

A word on this clone: The junction shows a germline mismatch at one end, possibly a read error. The V and J genes are TRBV5-1 and TRBJ1-4; TRBD1 agrees at 7 bases. The germline V gene has CDR1 SGHRS and CDR2 YFSETQ. The length of the CDR3 is 15 residues. The CDR3 DNA reads TGCGCCAGCAGAGAAACCGGGACAGCAAATGAAAAACCGTTTTTT. The encoded protein is CASRETGTANEKPFF.